A single sample is the source of the 6 T cell receptor beta chains below, sequenced in a study of blood T cell repertoires in COVID-19. TCRdb's table, derived via immunoSEQ multiplex PCR, lists solely in-frame clones and lacks some. The sample lists some 48,000 clones, 90% occurring once. Sequencing used peripheral blood. These receptors were obtained from a man aged 65-85 years with acute or convalescent COVID-19.

Concerning this clone itself: The same CDR3 is also encoded by other DNA sequences in this sample. The gene calls are TRBV5-4 and TRBJ1-3; D is unresolved. Germline V CDR1 and CDR2: SGHNT, YYREEE (reference sequence). This CDR3 has 13 amino acids. V gave up 1 base and J gave up 9 bases, with 11 bases separating them. In DNA, the CDR3 is TGTGCCAGCAGCTTGTCCGGGGTGGGCACCATATATTTT. Residues: CASSLSGVGTIYF.

This chain connects TRBV30 to TRBJ1-2; 7 nucleotides line up with TRBD1. V dropped 3 bases and J dropped 7; count of bases not matched to a gene: 11. This CDR3 has 14 amino acids. Germline V gives CDR1 GTSNPN, CDR2 SVGIG (reference sequence). CDR3 coding DNA: TGTGCCTGGAGGAAAACAATAACAGGGGCTGGCTACACCTTC. It is translated as CAWRKTITGAGYTF.

CDR3 sequence: CASRDSSSYNEQFF. The CDR3 nucleotides are TGTGCCAGTCGTGACAGCAGCTCCTACAATGAGCAGTTCTTC. J is TRBJ2-1 and V is TRBV19; D is perhaps TRBD1 (5 bases). V was trimmed by 8 bases and J by 0 bases, leaving 11 bases between them. CDR1 is LNHDA, CDR2 SQIVND, per germline (reference sequence). The CDR3 spans 14 residues. The entire variable domain, with the rest obtained from reference TRBV19 and TRBJ2-1, is as follows: DGGITQSPKYLFRKEGQNVTLSCEQNLNHDAMYWYRQDPGQGLRLIYYSQIVNDFQKGDIAEGYSVSREKKESFPLTVTSAQKNPTAFYLCASRDSSSYNEQFFGPGTRLTVL.

The chain has TRBV4-2 and TRBJ2-5; 9 nucleotides align to TRBD1. The V and J ends lost 2 bases and 3 bases, in that order; junction bases with no gene match: 4. The CDR3 contains 15 residues. Per germline, CDR1 LGHNA and CDR2 YNFKEQ. CDR3 sequence: CASSQPGQGKETQYF. CDR3 DNA sequence: TGTGCCAGCAGCCAACCGGGACAGGGAAAAGAGACCCAGTACTTC.

This clone was seen just once. The J gene is TRBJ1-2, the V gene TRBV5-1; perhaps TRBD1 as D (5 bases). CDR1 is SGHRS, CDR2 YFSETQ, per germline. Trimming removed 0 bases at V and 0 bases at J, with 9 bases between. The CDR3 sequence is 15 residues long. DNA for the CDR3: TGCGCCAGCAGCTTGGCAGCAGGGACTAACTATGGCTACACCTTC. Translation gives CASSLAAGTNYGYTF. Based on the CDR3 plus reference TRBV5-1 and TRBJ1-2, the full variable domain is KAGVTQTPRYLIKTRGQQVTLSCSPISGHRSVSWYQQTPGQGLQFLFEYFSETQRNKGNFPGRFSGRQFSNSRSEMNVSTLELGDSALYLCASSLAAGTNYGYTFGSGTRLTVV.

This clone was recorded once. The gene calls are TRBV19 and TRBJ1-1; D is uncertain. The CDR3 runs 13 residues. V lost 9 bases to trimming and J lost 0 bases, with 11 bases between them. Per the germline V gene, CDR1 is LNHDA and CDR2 is SQIVND (reference sequence). DNA for the CDR3: TGTGCCAGCGGCGGAAAAGTGAACACTGAAGCTTTCTTT. Protein sequence: CASGGKVNTEAFF.